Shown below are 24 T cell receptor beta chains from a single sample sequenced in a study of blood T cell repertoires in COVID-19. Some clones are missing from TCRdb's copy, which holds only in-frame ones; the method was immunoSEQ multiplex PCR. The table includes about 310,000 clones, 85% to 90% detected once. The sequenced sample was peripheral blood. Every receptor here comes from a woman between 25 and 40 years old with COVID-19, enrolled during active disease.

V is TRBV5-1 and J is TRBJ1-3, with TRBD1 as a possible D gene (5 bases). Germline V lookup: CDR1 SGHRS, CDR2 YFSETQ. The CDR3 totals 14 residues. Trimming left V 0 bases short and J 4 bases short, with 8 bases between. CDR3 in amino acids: CASSLAGMGNTIYF. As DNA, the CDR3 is TGCGCCAGCAGCTTGGCAGGGATGGGAAACACCATATATTTT.

Written as DNA, the CDR3 is TGTGCCAGCAGTCCACGCGGGAGGGCCGTCTACAATGAGCAGTTCTTC. Residues: CASSPRGRAVYNEQFF. The chain combines TRBV14 with TRBJ2-1, with TRBD2 matching 9 bases. J was trimmed by 3 bases and V by 6 bases; bases with no gene match: 9. Germline CDR1 and CDR2: SGHDN and FVKESK. This CDR3 region has 16 residues.

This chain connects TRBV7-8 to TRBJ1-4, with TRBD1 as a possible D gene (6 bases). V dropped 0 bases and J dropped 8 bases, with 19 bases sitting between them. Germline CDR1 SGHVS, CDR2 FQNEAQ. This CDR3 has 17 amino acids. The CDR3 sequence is CASSLARVQGRKEKLFF. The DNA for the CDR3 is TGTGCCAGCAGCTTAGCGCGGGTGCAGGGGCGCAAGGAAAAACTGTTTTTT.

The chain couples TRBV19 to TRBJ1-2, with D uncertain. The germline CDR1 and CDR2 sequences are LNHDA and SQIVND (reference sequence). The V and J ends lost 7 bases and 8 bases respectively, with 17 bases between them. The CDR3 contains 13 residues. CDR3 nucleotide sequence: TGTGCCAGTAATTTCCTGAGCAGCGGCGGCTACACCTTC. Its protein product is CASNFLSSGGYTF.

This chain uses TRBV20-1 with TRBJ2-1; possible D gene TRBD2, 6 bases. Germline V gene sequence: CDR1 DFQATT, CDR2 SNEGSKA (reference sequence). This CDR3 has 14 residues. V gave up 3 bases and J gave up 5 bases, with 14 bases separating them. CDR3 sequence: CSASRSGSNNEQFF. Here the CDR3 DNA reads TGCAGTGCTAGTCGGAGCGGGTCCAACAATGAGCAGTTCTTC.

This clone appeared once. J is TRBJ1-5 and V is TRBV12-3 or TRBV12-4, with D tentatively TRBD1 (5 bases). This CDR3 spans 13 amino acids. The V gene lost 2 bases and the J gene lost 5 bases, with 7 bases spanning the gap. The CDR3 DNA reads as TGTGCCAGCAGTTTACAGGGTTATCAGCCCCAGCATTTT. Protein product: CASSLQGYQPQHF.

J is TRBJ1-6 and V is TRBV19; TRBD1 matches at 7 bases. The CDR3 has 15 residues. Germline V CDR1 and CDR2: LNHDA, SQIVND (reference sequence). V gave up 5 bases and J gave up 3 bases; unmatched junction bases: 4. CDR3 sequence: CASSEGGHYNSPLHF. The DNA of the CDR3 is TGTGCCAGTAGTGAAGGGGGCCACTATAATTCACCCCTCCACTTT.

CDR3 region: CASSIRTSDVQETQYF. In DNA, the CDR3 is TGTGCCAGTAGCATACGGACTAGCGACGTACAAGAGACCCAGTACTTC. This sequence joins TRBV19 and TRBJ2-5, with 9 bases fitting TRBD2. J gave up 2 bases and V 6 bases, and 10 bases lay outside the gene matches. Germline V CDR1 and CDR2: LNHDA, SQIVND (reference sequence). The CDR3 loop spans 16 amino acids.

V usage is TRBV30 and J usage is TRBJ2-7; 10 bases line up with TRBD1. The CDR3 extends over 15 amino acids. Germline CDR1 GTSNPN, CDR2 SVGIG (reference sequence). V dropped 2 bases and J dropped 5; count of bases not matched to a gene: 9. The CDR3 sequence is CAWSLRDRGSHEQYF. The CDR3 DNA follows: TGTGCCTGGAGTCTCCGGGACAGGGGATCCCACGAGCAGTACTTC.

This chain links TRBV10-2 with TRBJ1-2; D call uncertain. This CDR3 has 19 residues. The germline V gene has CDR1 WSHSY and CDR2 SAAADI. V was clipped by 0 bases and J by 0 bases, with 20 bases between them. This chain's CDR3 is CASSESYGPEGATNYGYTF. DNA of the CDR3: TGCGCCAGCAGTGAGTCGTACGGGCCAGAGGGAGCAACTAACTATGGCTACACCTTC.

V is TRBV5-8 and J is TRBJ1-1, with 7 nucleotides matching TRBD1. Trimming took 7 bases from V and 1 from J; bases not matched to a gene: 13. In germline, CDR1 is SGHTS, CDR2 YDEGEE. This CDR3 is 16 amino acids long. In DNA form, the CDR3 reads TGTGCCAGCCCAACAGCCCCGCGACAGGGGAACACTGAAGCTTTCTTT. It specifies CASPTAPRQGNTEAFF.

The CDR3 DNA sequence: TGTGCCAGCAGGGATGGACGGGAGAACACTGAAGCTTTCTTT. Amino acid sequence: CASRDGRENTEAFF. The gene calls are TRBV6-5 and TRBJ1-1; the D is unclear. V was clipped by 6 bases and J by 1 base, with 12 bases between them. The CDR3 has 14 residues. CDR1 MNHEY and CDR2 SVGAGI come from the germline V gene.

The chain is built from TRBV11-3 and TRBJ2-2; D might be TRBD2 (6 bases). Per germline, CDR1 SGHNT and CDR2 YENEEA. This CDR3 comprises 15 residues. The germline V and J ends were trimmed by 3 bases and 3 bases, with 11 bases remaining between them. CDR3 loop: CASSFSGGYTGELFF. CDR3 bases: TGTGCCAGCAGCTTTTCCGGGGGATACACCGGGGAGCTGTTTTTT.

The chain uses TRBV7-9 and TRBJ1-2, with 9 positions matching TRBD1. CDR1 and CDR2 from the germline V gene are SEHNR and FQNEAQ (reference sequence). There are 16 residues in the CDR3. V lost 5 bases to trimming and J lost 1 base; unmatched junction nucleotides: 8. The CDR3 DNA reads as TGTGCCAGCAGCCTATCGGGACAGGGAATTAACTATGGCTACACCTTC. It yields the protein CASSLSGQGINYGYTF.

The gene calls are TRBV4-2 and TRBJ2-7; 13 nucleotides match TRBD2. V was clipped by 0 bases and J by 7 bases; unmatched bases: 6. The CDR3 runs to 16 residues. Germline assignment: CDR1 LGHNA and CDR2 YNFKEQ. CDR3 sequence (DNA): TGTGCCAGCAGCCAAGAGGGGACTAGCGGGATTGATGAGCAGTACTTC. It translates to CASSQEGTSGIDEQYF.

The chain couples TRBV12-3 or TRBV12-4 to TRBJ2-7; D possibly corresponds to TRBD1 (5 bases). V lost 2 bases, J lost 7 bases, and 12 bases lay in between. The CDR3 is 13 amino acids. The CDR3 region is CASSLSRASEQYF. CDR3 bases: TGTGCCAGCAGTTTAAGCAGGGCGAGTGAGCAGTACTTC.

The CDR3 sequence is CAWTRWTSESDTQYF. For the CDR3, the DNA is TGTGCCTGGACCCGATGGACTAGCGAGTCAGATACGCAGTATTTT. V is TRBV30 and J is TRBJ2-3, with 9 bases that match TRBD2. Germline CDR1 and CDR2: GTSNPN and SVGIG (reference sequence). V lost 4 bases to trimming and J lost 4 bases; unmatched junction nucleotides: 9. The CDR3 runs to 15 residues.

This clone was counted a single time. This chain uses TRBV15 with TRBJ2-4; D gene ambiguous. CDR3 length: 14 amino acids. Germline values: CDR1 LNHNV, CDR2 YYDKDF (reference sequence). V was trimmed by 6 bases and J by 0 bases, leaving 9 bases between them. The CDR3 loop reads CATSTNTAKNIQYF. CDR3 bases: TGTGCCACCAGTACAAATACAGCCAAAAACATTCAGTACTTC.

CDR3 sequence reads: CASSLTQGSYSPLHF. The DNA for the CDR3 is TGCGCCAGCAGCTTAACGCAGGGGTCATATTCACCCCTCCACTTT. V and J are TRBV5-1 and TRBJ1-6; a possible D gene is TRBD1 (6 bases). The V end was cut by 2 bases, the J end by 8 bases, with 14 bases between. CDR3 length equals 15 residues. CDR1 SGHRS and CDR2 YFSETQ come from the germline V gene.

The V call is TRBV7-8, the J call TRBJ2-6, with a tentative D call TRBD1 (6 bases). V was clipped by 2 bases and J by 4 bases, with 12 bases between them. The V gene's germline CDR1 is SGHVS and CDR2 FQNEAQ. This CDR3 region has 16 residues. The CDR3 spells CASSLLGARGANVLTF. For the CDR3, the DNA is TGTGCCAGCAGCTTATTGGGGGCGCGAGGGGCCAACGTCCTGACTTTC. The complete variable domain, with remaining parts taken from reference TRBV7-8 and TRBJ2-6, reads GAGVSQSPRYKVAKRGQDVALRCDPISGHVSLFWYQQALGQGPEFLTYFQNEAQLDKSGLPSDRFFAERPEGSVSTLKIQRTQQEDSAVYLCASSLLGARGANVLTFGAGSRLTVL.

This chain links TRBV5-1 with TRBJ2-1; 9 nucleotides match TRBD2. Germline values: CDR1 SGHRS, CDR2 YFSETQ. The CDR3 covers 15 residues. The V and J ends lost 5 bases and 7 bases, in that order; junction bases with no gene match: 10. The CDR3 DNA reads TGCGCCAGCAGTTCGGGCGGGAGGGGGAGAAATGAGCAGTTCTTC. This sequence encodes CASSSGGRGRNEQFF.

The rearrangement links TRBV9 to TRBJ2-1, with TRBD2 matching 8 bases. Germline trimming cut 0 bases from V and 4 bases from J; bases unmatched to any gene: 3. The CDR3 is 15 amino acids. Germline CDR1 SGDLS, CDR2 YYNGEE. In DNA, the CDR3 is TGTGCCAGCAGCGTAGCACTAGCGGAATACAATGAGCAGTTCTTC. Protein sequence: CASSVALAEYNEQFF. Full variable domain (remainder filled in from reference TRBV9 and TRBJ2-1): DSGVTQTPKHLITATGQRVTLRCSPRSGDLSVYWYQQSLDQGLQFLIQYYNGEERAKGNILERFSAQQFPDLHSELNLSSLELGDSALYFCASSVALAEYNEQFFGPGTRLTVL.

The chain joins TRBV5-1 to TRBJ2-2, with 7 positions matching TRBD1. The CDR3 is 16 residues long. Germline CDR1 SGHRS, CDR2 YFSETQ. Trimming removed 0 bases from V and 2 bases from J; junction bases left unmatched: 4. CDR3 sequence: CASSLGQGRNTGELFF. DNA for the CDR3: TGCGCCAGCAGCTTGGGACAGGGCAGAAACACCGGGGAGCTGTTTTTT.

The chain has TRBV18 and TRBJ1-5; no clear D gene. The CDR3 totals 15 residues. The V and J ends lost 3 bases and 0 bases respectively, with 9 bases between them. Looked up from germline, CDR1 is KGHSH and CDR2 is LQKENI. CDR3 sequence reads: CASSPGGISNQPQHF. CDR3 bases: TGTGCCAGCTCACCTGGCGGTATTAGCAATCAGCCCCAGCATTTT.